This entry is about one T cell receptor (beta chain). V lost 7 bases and J 5 bases, leaving 17 bases between the germline ends. Germline CDR1 and CDR2: MNHNY and SVGAGI (reference sequence). CDR3 length equals 15 residues. Seattle's enrolled individuals joined amid active infection and were then monitored longitudinally. The data were obtained in a study of blood T cell repertoires in COVID-19. About the study: PBMCs, B-cell-depleted T cells, or T cells provided the cDNA or gDNA that made up the material.

Generated by immunoSEQ multiplex PCR, the TCRdb table keeps only in-frame clones and is missing some. Of over 150,000 clones in the sample, approximately 86% were seen once. This sequence originates from a man in his sixties with COVID-19, enrolled during active disease. The chain joins TRBV6-6 to TRBJ1-4; D remains ambiguous. Sequenced sample: peripheral blood. CDR3 in amino acids: CASNLVADANEKLFF. In nucleotides, the CDR3 is TGTGCCAGCAACCTCGTTGCGGATGCAAATGAAAAACTGTTTTTT.